Listed below are T cell receptor beta chains from one sample, sequenced in a study of blood T cell repertoires in COVID-19. The data were produced by immunoSEQ multiplex PCR, yet TCRdb's version contains in-frame clones alone and is incomplete. The data show 200,000 to 300,000 clones, approximately 83% seen once. Source material: PBMCs or T cells enriched from blood (not recorded which). These receptors all come from a woman aged 40 to 50 with acute COVID-19. Both conserved end residues are part of each CDR3. The order of the fields is V gene, J gene, CDR3 protein.

v_gene: TRBV29-1
j_gene: TRBJ1-1
CDR3aa: CSVTNMGAVNTEAFF

v_gene: TRBV5-4
j_gene: TRBJ2-7
CDR3aa: CASSSRGLFAYEQYF

v_gene: TRBV7-2
j_gene: TRBJ2-1
CDR3aa: CASSLAVVGTSSGDEQFF

v_gene: TRBV7-9
j_gene: TRBJ1-2
CDR3aa: CASSVWDSGQNYGYTF

v_gene: TRBV7-9
j_gene: TRBJ2-6
CDR3aa: CASSNLQAASSGANVLTF

v_gene: TRBV7-9
j_gene: TRBJ2-7
CDR3aa: CASSLATDGQGAYEQYF

v_gene: TRBV3-1/TRBV3-2
j_gene: TRBJ1-3
CDR3aa: CASSHVTGTGNTIYF

v_gene: TRBV7-8
j_gene: TRBJ1-2
CDR3aa: CASSTQGWYTF

v_gene: TRBV5-4
j_gene: TRBJ2-1
CDR3aa: CASSSIRGNEQFF

v_gene: TRBV5-1
j_gene: TRBJ2-2
CDR3aa: CASSLAGTGGSGELFF

v_gene: TRBV20-1
j_gene: TRBJ2-3
CDR3aa: CSASGLAGGTDTQYF

v_gene: TRBV11-3
j_gene: TRBJ2-7
CDR3aa: CASSPRTTLEQYF

v_gene: TRBV6-5
j_gene: TRBJ1-5
CDR3aa: CASSSGQGVNQPQHF

v_gene: TRBV5-1
j_gene: TRBJ2-2
CDR3aa: CASSLPRSGELFF

v_gene: TRBV12-5
j_gene: TRBJ1-1
CDR3aa: CASGPRHGRGNTEAFF

v_gene: TRBV11-2
j_gene: TRBJ2-2
CDR3aa: CASSLYRGGTGELFF

v_gene: TRBV18
j_gene: TRBJ1-5
CDR3aa: CASSPLRYSNQPQHF

v_gene: TRBV7-9
j_gene: TRBJ2-3
CDR3aa: CASSQPHRTSGSTDTQYF

v_gene: TRBV2
j_gene: TRBJ2-1
CDR3aa: CASISGAGSFNEQFF

v_gene: TRBV7-8
j_gene: TRBJ1-5
CDR3aa: CASSAGQGNQPQHF

v_gene: TRBV4-2
j_gene: TRBJ2-1
CDR3aa: CASSQEVGSGSDEQFF

v_gene: TRBV27
j_gene: TRBJ2-3
CDR3aa: CASSLGRVAGVDTQYF

v_gene: TRBV6-1
j_gene: TRBJ2-7
CDR3aa: CASSEQGVGEQYF

v_gene: TRBV3-1/TRBV3-2
j_gene: TRBJ2-3
CDR3aa: CASSQDRPGGPRTDTQYF

v_gene: TRBV7-6
j_gene: TRBJ2-1
CDR3aa: CASSLRGQAGKNEQFF

v_gene: TRBV20-1
j_gene: TRBJ2-7
CDR3aa: CSASPPRGRASEQYF

v_gene: TRBV11-3
j_gene: TRBJ2-1
CDR3aa: CASSPQRDPSYNEQFF

v_gene: TRBV3-1/TRBV3-2
j_gene: TRBJ2-7
CDR3aa: CASSQRQGYQTYEQYF

v_gene: TRBV7-9
j_gene: TRBJ2-7
CDR3aa: CASSLVGAMSSYEQYF

v_gene: TRBV7-3
j_gene: TRBJ2-7
CDR3aa: CASSLGSGSYEQYF

v_gene: TRBV6-5
j_gene: TRBJ1-6
CDR3aa: CASSQNNSPLHF

v_gene: TRBV11-3
j_gene: TRBJ2-2
CDR3aa: CASSLDGTGGSGELFF

v_gene: TRBV30
j_gene: TRBJ1-2
CDR3aa: CAWNPGGVRYGYTF

v_gene: TRBV2
j_gene: TRBJ2-1
CDR3aa: CASSVRLEHNEQFF

v_gene: TRBV3-1/TRBV3-2
j_gene: TRBJ1-4
CDR3aa: CASSQVWGGMKREKLFF

v_gene: TRBV28
j_gene: TRBJ2-7
CDR3aa: CASSSEGAAGGVYEQYF

v_gene: TRBV7-7
j_gene: TRBJ2-1
CDR3aa: CASSLLAGGDGEQFF

v_gene: TRBV7-6
j_gene: TRBJ1-6
CDR3aa: CASSLGRDFNSPLHF

v_gene: TRBV14
j_gene: TRBJ2-5
CDR3aa: CASSWTAQETQYF

v_gene: TRBV5-1
j_gene: TRBJ2-3
CDR3aa: CASSLPAGGLGDTQYF

v_gene: TRBV4-1
j_gene: TRBJ2-3
CDR3aa: CASSQEQRSADTQYF

v_gene: TRBV15
j_gene: TRBJ2-5
CDR3aa: CATSRHPRQVHQETQYF

v_gene: TRBV11-3
j_gene: TRBJ2-7
CDR3aa: CASSENRDSREQYF

v_gene: TRBV2
j_gene: TRBJ2-6
CDR3aa: CASGTGTGFSGANVLTF

v_gene: TRBV5-1
j_gene: TRBJ2-2
CDR3aa: CASSLGGSGELFF

v_gene: TRBV29-1
j_gene: TRBJ2-5
CDR3aa: CSVEGLAKETQYF

v_gene: TRBV10-3
j_gene: TRBJ2-4
CDR3aa: CAISDIGAPKVKNIQYF

v_gene: TRBV27
j_gene: TRBJ2-2
CDR3aa: CASSLVVPGELFF

v_gene: TRBV30
j_gene: TRBJ1-6
CDR3aa: CAWSESIIGDNSPLHF

v_gene: TRBV27
j_gene: TRBJ2-7
CDR3aa: CASSSRDNSYEQYF

v_gene: TRBV20-1
j_gene: TRBJ2-3
CDR3aa: CSASAPGLAHPDTQYF

v_gene: TRBV10-2
j_gene: TRBJ2-7
CDR3aa: CASSESPGGIYEQYF

v_gene: TRBV6-5
j_gene: TRBJ2-3
CDR3aa: CASSYGTATDTQYF

v_gene: TRBV5-1
j_gene: TRBJ1-4
CDR3aa: CASSKEGQGGEKLFF